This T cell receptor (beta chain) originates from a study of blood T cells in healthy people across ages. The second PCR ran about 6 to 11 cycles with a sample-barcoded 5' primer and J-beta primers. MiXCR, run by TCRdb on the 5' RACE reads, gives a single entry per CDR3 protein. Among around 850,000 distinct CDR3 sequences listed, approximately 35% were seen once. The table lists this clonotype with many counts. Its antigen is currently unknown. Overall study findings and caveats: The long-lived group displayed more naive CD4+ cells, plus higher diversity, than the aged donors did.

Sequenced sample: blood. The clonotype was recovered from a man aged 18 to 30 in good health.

The CDR3 sequence is CASGGGGYNEQFF. The CDR3 bases are TGTGCTAGTGGGGGGGGGGGTTACAATGAGCAGTTCTTC. The chain joins TRBV12-5 to TRBJ2-1; TRBD2 matches at 7 bases. V lost 6 bases to trimming and J lost 4 bases; unmatched junction nucleotides: 3. Germline V lookup: CDR1 LGHNT, CDR2 FRNRAP. This CDR3 is built from 13 residues.